This entry lists 4 T cell receptor beta chains sequenced from one sample in a study of shared clonotypes between healthy human individuals. Generated by immunoSEQ multiplex PCR, the TCRdb table keeps only in-frame clones and is missing some. This table has a few million clones, approximately 90% appearing once. Sequences were obtained from naive CD4+ T cells sorted from blood. Documented subset: CD45RA+ positively selected. All receptors derive from a man aged 18 to 35 in good health.

This rearrangement joins TRBV15 to TRBJ1-1, with D maybe TRBD1 (5 bases). Trimming took 7 bases from V and 0 from J, leaving 12 bases between them. CDR3 length equals 14 residues. Germline CDR1 is LNHNV and CDR2 is YYDKDF (reference sequence). CDR3 sequence reads: CATNRDLVNTEAFF. DNA of the CDR3: TGTGCCACCAACCGGGACCTAGTGAACACTGAAGCTTTCTTT.

The rearrangement links TRBV5-4 to TRBJ1-2; possible D gene TRBD1, 6 bases. The V gene's germline CDR1 is SGHNT and CDR2 YYREEE (reference sequence). Trimming removed 4 bases from V and 2 bases from J, with 12 bases in between. The CDR3 totals 14 residues. The CDR3 loop is CASSPSGGNYGYTF. The DNA for the CDR3 is TGTGCCAGCAGCCCCAGCGGGGGCAACTATGGCTACACCTTC. Full variable domain (rest looked up from reference TRBV5-4 and TRBJ1-2): ETGVTQSPTHLIKTRGQQVTLRCSSQSGHNTVSWYQQALGQGPQFIFQYYREEENGRGNFPPRFSGLQFPNYSSELNVNALELDDSALYLCASSPSGGNYGYTFGSGTRLTVV.

The rearrangement uses TRBV5-1 and TRBJ2-1; D is undetermined. The CDR3 is made up of 14 amino acids. Trimming took off 1 base at V and 5 bases at J, with 10 bases between the two ends. The germline V gene encodes CDR1 SGHRS and CDR2 YFSETQ. The CDR3 DNA reads TGCGCCAGCAGCTTGTATAGCAGCAACAATGAGCAGTTCTTC. Encoded protein: CASSLYSSNNEQFF.

The V gene is TRBV27, the J gene TRBJ1-4, with 8 bases lining up with TRBD1. This CDR3 spans 16 amino acids. The germline V gene has CDR1 MNHEY and CDR2 SMNVEV (reference sequence). The ends lost 2 bases at V and 0 bases at J; junction bases unmatched: 2. The CDR3 here is CASSLTGGATNEKLFF. CDR3 sequence (DNA): TGTGCCAGCAGTTTAACAGGGGGAGCAACTAATGAAAAACTGTTTTTT.